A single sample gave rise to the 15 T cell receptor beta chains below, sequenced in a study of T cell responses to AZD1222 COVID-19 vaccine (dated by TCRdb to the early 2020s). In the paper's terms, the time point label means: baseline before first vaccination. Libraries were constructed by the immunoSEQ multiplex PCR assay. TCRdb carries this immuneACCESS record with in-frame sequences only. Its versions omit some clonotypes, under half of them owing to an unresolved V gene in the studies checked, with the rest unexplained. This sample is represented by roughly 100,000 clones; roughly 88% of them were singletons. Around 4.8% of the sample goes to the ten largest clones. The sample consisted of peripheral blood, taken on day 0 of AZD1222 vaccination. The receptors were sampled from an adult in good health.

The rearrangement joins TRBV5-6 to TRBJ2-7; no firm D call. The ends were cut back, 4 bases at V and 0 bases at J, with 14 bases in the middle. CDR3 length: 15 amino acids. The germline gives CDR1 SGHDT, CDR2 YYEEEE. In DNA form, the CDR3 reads TGTGCCAGCAGCGCGATGGGTCTACTCTCCTACGAGCAGTACTTC. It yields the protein CASSAMGLLSYEQYF.

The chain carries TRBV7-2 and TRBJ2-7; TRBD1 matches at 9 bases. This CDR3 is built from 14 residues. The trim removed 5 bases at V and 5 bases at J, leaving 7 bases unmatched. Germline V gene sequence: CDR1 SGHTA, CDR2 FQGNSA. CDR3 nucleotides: TGTGCCAGCAGCCCAGGACAGGGGAAAAACGAGCAGTACTTC. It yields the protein CASSPGQGKNEQYF.

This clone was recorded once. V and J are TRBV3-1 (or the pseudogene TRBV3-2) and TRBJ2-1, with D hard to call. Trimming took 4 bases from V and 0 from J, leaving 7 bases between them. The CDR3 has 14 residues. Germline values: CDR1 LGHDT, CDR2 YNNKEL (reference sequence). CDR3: CASSPFSSYNEQFF. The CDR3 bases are TGTGCCAGCAGCCCCTTTAGCTCCTACAATGAGCAGTTCTTC.

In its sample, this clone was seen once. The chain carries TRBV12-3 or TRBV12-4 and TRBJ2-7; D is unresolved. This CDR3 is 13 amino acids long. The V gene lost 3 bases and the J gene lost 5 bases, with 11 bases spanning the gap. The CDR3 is CASSLGRRHEQYF. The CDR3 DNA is TGTGCCAGCAGTTTGGGCAGGCGCCACGAGCAGTACTTC.

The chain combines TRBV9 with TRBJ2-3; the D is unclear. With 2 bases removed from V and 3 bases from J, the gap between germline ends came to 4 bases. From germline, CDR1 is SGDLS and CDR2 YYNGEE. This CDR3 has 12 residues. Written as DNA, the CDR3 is TGTGCCAGCAGCGTTACTACAGATACGCAGTATTTT. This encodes CASSVTTDTQYF.

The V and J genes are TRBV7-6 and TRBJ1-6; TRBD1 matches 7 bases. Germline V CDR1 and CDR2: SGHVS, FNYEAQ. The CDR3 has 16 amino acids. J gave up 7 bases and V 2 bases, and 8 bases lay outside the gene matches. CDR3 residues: CASSLTTGTVNSPLHF. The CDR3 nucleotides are TGTGCCAGCAGCTTAACAACCGGGACAGTAAATTCACCCCTCCACTTT. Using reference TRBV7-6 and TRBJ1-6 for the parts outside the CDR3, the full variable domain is GAGVSQSPRYKVTKRGQDVALRCDPISGHVSLYWYRQALGQGPEFLTYFNYEAQQDKSGLPNDRFSAERPEGSISTLTIQRTEQRDSAMYRCASSLTTGTVNSPLHFGNGTRLTVT.

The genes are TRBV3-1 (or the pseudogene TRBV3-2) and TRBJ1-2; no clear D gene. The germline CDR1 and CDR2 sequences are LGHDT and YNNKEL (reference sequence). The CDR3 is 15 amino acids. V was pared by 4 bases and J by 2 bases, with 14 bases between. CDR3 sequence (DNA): TGTGCCAGCAGCCGAACTCCGGGAGCAAACTATGGCTACACCTTC. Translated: CASSRTPGANYGYTF.

Here the CDR3 DNA reads TGTGCCAGCTCAACGACTTGCGGGGGGCCGGGGCGCGTACACAATGAGCAGTTCTTC. Residues: CASSTTCGGPGRVHNEQFF. The genes are TRBV18 and TRBJ2-1; 8 positions match TRBD2. Unmatched junction bases numbered 20, after V lost 5 bases and J lost 5 bases. Germline V gene data show CDR1 as KGHSH and CDR2 as LQKENI. The CDR3 is made up of 19 amino acids.

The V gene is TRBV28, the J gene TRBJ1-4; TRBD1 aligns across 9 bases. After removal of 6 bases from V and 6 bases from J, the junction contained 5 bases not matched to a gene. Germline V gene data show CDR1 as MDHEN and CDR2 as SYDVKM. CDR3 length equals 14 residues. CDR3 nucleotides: TGTGCCAGCAGACAGACAGGGGGAGATGAAAAACTGTTTTTT. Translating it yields CASRQTGGDEKLFF.

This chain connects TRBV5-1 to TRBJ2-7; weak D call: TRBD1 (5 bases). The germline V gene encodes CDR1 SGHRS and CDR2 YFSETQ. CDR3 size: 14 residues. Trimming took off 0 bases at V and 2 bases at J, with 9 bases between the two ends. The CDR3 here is CASSLVQGTYEQYF. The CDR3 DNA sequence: TGCGCCAGCAGCTTGGTTCAGGGTACCTACGAGCAGTACTTC.

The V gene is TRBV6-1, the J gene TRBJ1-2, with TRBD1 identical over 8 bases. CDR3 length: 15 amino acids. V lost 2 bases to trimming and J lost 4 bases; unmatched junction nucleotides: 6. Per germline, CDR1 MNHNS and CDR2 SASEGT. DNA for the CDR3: TGTGCCAGCAGTGAATCCGGGACAGGTCTCTATGGCTACACCTTC. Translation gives CASSESGTGLYGYTF.

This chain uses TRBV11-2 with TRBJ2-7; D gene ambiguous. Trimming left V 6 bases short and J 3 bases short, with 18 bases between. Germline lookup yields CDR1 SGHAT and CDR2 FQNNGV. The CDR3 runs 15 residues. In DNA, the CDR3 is TGTGCCAGCAGTAGGAGTACCAGATCCCTCTACGAGCAGTACTTC. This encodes CASSRSTRSLYEQYF.

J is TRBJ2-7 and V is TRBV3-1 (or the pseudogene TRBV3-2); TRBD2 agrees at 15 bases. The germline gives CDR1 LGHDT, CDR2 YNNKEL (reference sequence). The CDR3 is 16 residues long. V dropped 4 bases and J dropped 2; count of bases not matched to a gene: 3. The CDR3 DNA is TGTGCCAGCAGCCTTAGGACTAGCGGGGGGGCCTACGAGCAGTACTTC. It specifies CASSLRTSGGAYEQYF.

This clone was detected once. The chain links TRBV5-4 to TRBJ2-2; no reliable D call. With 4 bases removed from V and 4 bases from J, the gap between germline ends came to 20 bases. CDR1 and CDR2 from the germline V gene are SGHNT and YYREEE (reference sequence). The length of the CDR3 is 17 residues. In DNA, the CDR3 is TGTGCCAGCAGCACTGACGGACCGACCATTATCACCGGGGAGCTGTTTTTT. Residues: CASSTDGPTIITGELFF.

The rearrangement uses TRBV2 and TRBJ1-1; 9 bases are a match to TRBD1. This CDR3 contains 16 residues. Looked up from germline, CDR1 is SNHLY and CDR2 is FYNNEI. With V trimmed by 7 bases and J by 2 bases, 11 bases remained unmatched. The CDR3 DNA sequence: TGTGCCAGCATTAAAAGACCGGGACAGGGAAACACTGAAGCTTTCTTT. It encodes CASIKRPGQGNTEAFF. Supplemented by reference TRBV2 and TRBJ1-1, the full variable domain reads EPEVTQTPSHQVTQMGQEVILRCVPISNHLYFYWYRQILGQKVEFLVSFYNNEISEKSEIFDDQFSVERPDGSNFTLKIRSTKLEDSAMYFCASIKRPGQGNTEAFFGQGTRLTVV.